These 5 T cell receptor beta chains share one sample of origin, sequenced in a study of blood T cell repertoires in COVID-19. Method: immunoSEQ multiplex PCR; TCRdb's copy keeps in-frame clones and lacks some. The profile covers 150,000 to 200,000 clones, with 82% appearing a single time and 22% taken by the ten largest. The sample consisted of peripheral blood. The receptors were gathered from a woman aged 80 or over with acute or convalescent COVID-19.

The V and J genes are TRBV5-1 and TRBJ2-3; TRBD2 matches 10 bases. Germline CDR1 reads SGHRS; CDR2 reads YFSETQ. The CDR3 spans 17 residues. The V and J ends lost 4 bases and 0 bases, in that order; junction bases with no gene match: 8. CDR3: CASSRGLAVTSTDTQYF. CDR3 nucleotides: TGCGCCAGCAGCAGAGGACTAGCGGTAACTAGCACAGATACGCAGTATTTT.

The CDR3 DNA reads TGTGCCTGGAGTCGTCGTGGACAGGGGAACTATGGCTACACCTTC. As protein: CAWSRRGQGNYGYTF. The chain joins TRBV30 to TRBJ1-2; 9 positions agree with TRBD1. CDR3 size: 15 residues. J gave up 2 bases and V 2 bases, and 6 bases lay outside the gene matches. Germline V lookup: CDR1 GTSNPN, CDR2 SVGIG (reference sequence). The variable domain in full, with the rest retrieved from reference TRBV30 and TRBJ1-2, is SQTIHQWPATLVQPVGSPLSLECTVEGTSNPNLYWYRQAAGRGLQLLFYSVGIGQISSEVPQNLSASRPQDRQFILSSKKLLLSDSGFYLCAWSRRGQGNYGYTFGSGTRLTVV.

The chain carries TRBV2 and TRBJ1-5; 8 nucleotides match TRBD1. The CDR3 runs to 16 residues. With 7 bases clipped from V and 2 bases from J, the junction kept 10 bases outside the gene matches. Per germline, CDR1 SNHLY and CDR2 FYNNEI. CDR3 loop: CASTNDRGGRNQPQHF. DNA of the CDR3: TGTGCCAGCACCAATGACAGGGGAGGTCGCAATCAGCCCCAGCATTTT.

The chain is built from TRBV6-5 and TRBJ2-3, with D possibly TRBD1 on 5 matching bases. CDR1 is MNHEY and CDR2 is SVGAGI in the germline V gene. V was shortened by 6 bases and J by 1 base, with 11 bases between the two germline ends. This CDR3 region has 14 residues. CDR3 loop: CASRRGTGTDTQYF. CDR3 DNA sequence: TGTGCCAGCAGAAGGGGTACTGGCACAGATACGCAGTATTTT.

V and J are TRBV7-9 and TRBJ2-1, with 14 bases lining up with TRBD2. V was pared by 5 bases and J by 6 bases, with 15 bases of the junction left unmatched. The CDR3 spans 19 residues. Germline V gene sequence: CDR1 SEHNR, CDR2 FQNEAQ (reference sequence). The CDR3 DNA is TGTGCCAGCAGCCCTCCTAACACCGGGACTAGCGGGAGCTCCAATGAGCAGTTCTTC. This encodes CASSPPNTGTSGSSNEQFF.